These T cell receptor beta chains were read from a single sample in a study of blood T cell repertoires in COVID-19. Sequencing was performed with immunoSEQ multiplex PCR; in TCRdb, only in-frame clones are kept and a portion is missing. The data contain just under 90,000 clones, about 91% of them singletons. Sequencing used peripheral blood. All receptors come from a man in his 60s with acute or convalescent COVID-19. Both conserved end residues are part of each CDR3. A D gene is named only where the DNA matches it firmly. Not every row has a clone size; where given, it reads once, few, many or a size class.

DNA: TGTGCCTGGAGTGTAAAGGGGGCGGGGGAGACCCAGTACTTC
CDR3: CAWSVKGAGETQYF
D: .
J: TRBJ2-5
V: TRBV30
size: .
length: 14

DNA: TGTGCCAGCAGCTTGACAGGGGGCCCCTCTGGGGCCAACGTCCTGACTTTC
CDR3: CASSLTGGPSGANVLTF
D: TRBD1
J: TRBJ2-6
V: TRBV11-2
size: .
length: 17

DNA: TGTGCCAGCAGCTTGGGAGGGAGTGTTTCACCCCTCCACTTT
CDR3: CASSLGGSVSPLHF
D: .
J: TRBJ1-6
V: TRBV5-6
size: .
length: 14

DNA: TGTGCCACCAGTGATTTAAGGGGCAGAGAGACCACCGGGGAGCTGTTTTTT
CDR3: CATSDLRGRETTGELFF
D: .
J: TRBJ2-2
V: TRBV24-1
size: .
length: 17

DNA: TGTGCCAGTAGTATCCTTAACTCCTACAATGAGCAGTTCTTC
CDR3: CASSILNSYNEQFF
D: .
J: TRBJ2-1
V: TRBV19
size: .
length: 14

DNA: TGTGCCACCAGTGAGCCCCCTGGGGCGCATCGAGCGGGGGTACCTAGCACAGATACGCAGTATTTT
CDR3: CATSEPPGAHRAGVPSTDTQYF
D: TRBD2
J: TRBJ2-3
V: TRBV24-1
size: .
length: 22

DNA: TGCGCCAGCAGCGACCGGACAGGGGGCGGGACTGAAGCTTTCTTT
CDR3: CASSDRTGGGTEAFF
D: TRBD1
J: TRBJ1-1
V: TRBV5-1
size: .
length: 15

DNA: TGCGCCAGCAGCCAAGAGGGACTAGCCAGGGAGACCCAGTACTTC
CDR3: CASSQEGLARETQYF
D: TRBD2
J: TRBJ2-5
V: TRBV4-1
size: .
length: 15

DNA: TGTGCCAGCAGCTTAATAGGGACAGGGGATGAGCAGTTCTTC
CDR3: CASSLIGTGDEQFF
D: TRBD1
J: TRBJ2-1
V: TRBV7-3
size: few
length: 14

DNA: TGTGCCAGCAGCCCAAGGACAGGGAACACTGAAGCTTTCTTT
CDR3: CASSPRTGNTEAFF
D: TRBD1
J: TRBJ1-1
V: TRBV7-9
size: .
length: 14

DNA: TGTGCCAGCAGCCACGCCGGGACAGGGGGATGGCAGTACTTC
CDR3: CASSHAGTGGWQYF
D: TRBD1
J: TRBJ2-7
V: TRBV3-1/TRBV3-2
size: once
length: 14

DNA: TGTGCCAGCAGCCGACTAGACCAATACAATGAGCAGTTCTTC
CDR3: CASSRLDQYNEQFF
D: .
J: TRBJ2-1
V: TRBV11-1
size: few
length: 14

DNA: TGTGCCAGCAGTTTTACAACCACCTACGAGCAGTACTTC
CDR3: CASSFTTTYEQYF
D: .
J: TRBJ2-7
V: TRBV12-3/TRBV12-4
size: .
length: 13

DNA: TGTGCCAGCAGTTTTTCGAGCGGGGAGCTGTTTTTT
CDR3: CASSFSSGELFF
D: .
J: TRBJ2-2
V: TRBV27
size: .
length: 12

DNA: TGTGCCATCAGTACCGGGACAGACGAGCAGTACTTC
CDR3: CAISTGTDEQYF
D: TRBD1
J: TRBJ2-7
V: TRBV10-3
size: few
length: 12

DNA: TGTGCCAGTAGTATTAGGACAGGGGATTTTGGCACTGAAGCTTTCTTT
CDR3: CASSIRTGDFGTEAFF
D: TRBD1
J: TRBJ1-1
V: TRBV19
size: .
length: 16

DNA: TGTGCCAGCAGCGCGAGCAGGGGGCCCACTGAAGCTTTCTTT
CDR3: CASSASRGPTEAFF
D: TRBD1
J: TRBJ1-1
V: TRBV9
size: .
length: 14

DNA: TGTGCCAGCAGCTTAGAGAATACGAACACCGGGGAGCTGTTTTTT
CDR3: CASSLENTNTGELFF
D: .
J: TRBJ2-2
V: TRBV5-4
size: .
length: 15

DNA: TGCAGCCTCCCCGGGGAGCAGTACTTC
CDR3: CSLPGEQYF
D: .
J: TRBJ2-7
V: TRBV29-1
size: .
length: 9

DNA: TGCGCCAGCAGCTTACAGACAGATGAAAAACTGTTTTTT
CDR3: CASSLQTDEKLFF
D: .
J: TRBJ1-4
V: TRBV5-1
size: .
length: 13

DNA: TGTGCCAGCAGCTTAGATAACAGCTACAATGAGCAGTTCTTC
CDR3: CASSLDNSYNEQFF
D: .
J: TRBJ2-1
V: TRBV11-3
size: .
length: 14

DNA: TGTGCCAGCAGCTTAGTGGATCGGGGACAGGGGTTGGCTTTCTTT
CDR3: CASSLVDRGQGLAFF
D: TRBD1
J: TRBJ1-1
V: TRBV11-2
size: .
length: 15

DNA: TGTGCCAGCAATAGACTAGCGGTCATCTACGAGCAGTACTTC
CDR3: CASNRLAVIYEQYF
D: TRBD2
J: TRBJ2-7
V: TRBV6-5
size: .
length: 14

DNA: TGTGCCAGTAGCAGACAGGGAAGATCACCCCTCCACTTT
CDR3: CASSRQGRSPLHF
D: TRBD1
J: TRBJ1-6
V: TRBV19
size: .
length: 13

DNA: TGTGCCACCAGTGACACAGCCTCTGGAAACACCATATATTTT
CDR3: CATSDTASGNTIYF
D: .
J: TRBJ1-3
V: TRBV24-1
size: few
length: 14

DNA: TGTGCCAGCCTGGAGGTTCGCACTGAAGCTTTCTTT
CDR3: CASLEVRTEAFF
D: .
J: TRBJ1-1
V: TRBV7-9
size: many
length: 12

DNA: TGCGCCAGCAGCCCCAGCTTGGGTACAGGGGGCTATACTGAAGCTTTCTTT
CDR3: CASSPSLGTGGYTEAFF
D: TRBD1
J: TRBJ1-1
V: TRBV5-1
size: .
length: 17

DNA: TGTGCCAGCAGTGCGGGGGAGATCTACAATGAGCAGTTCTTC
CDR3: CASSAGEIYNEQFF
D: .
J: TRBJ2-1
V: TRBV6-4
size: .
length: 14

DNA: TGCGCCAGCAGCTTAACGACTAGCGGGATCTCCTACGAGCAGTACTTC
CDR3: CASSLTTSGISYEQYF
D: TRBD2
J: TRBJ2-7
V: TRBV5-1
size: .
length: 16

DNA: TGTGCCAGCAGTGGTGGCAGGACCTCAGGGACTGAAGCTTTCTTT
CDR3: CASSGGRTSGTEAFF
D: .
J: TRBJ1-1
V: TRBV2
size: few
length: 15

DNA: TGTGCCAGTCTGGACAGGGGGCGGGATGGCTACACCTTC
CDR3: CASLDRGRDGYTF
D: TRBD1
J: TRBJ1-2
V: TRBV19
size: .
length: 13

DNA: TGTGCCAGCAGTGATTCTGCGGGATCACCCCTCCACTTT
CDR3: CASSDSAGSPLHF
D: .
J: TRBJ1-6
V: TRBV7-3
size: .
length: 13

DNA: TGTGCCAGCAGCCCCGGGACAGGGACCTACGAGCAGTACTTC
CDR3: CASSPGTGTYEQYF
D: TRBD1
J: TRBJ2-7
V: TRBV5-4
size: .
length: 14